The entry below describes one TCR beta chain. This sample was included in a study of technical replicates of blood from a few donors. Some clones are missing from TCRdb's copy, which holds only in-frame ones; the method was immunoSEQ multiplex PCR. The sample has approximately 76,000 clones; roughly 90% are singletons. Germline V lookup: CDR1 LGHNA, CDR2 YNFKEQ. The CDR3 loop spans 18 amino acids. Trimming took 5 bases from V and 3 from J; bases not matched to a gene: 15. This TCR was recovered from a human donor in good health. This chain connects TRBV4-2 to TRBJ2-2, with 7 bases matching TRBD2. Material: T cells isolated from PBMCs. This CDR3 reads CASSILPGGTEDTGELFF. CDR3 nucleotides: TGTGCCAGCAGCATACTGCCGGGGGGAACCGAAGACACCGGGGAGCTGTTTTTT.